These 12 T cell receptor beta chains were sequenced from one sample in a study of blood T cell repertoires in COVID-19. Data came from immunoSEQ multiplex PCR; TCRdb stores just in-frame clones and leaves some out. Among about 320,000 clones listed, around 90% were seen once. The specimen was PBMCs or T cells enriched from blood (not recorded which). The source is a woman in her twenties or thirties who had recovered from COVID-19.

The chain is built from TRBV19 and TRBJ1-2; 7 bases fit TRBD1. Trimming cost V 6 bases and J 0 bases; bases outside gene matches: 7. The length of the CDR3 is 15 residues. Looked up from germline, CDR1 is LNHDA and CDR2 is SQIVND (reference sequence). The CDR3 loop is CASRETGLANYGYTF. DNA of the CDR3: TGTGCCAGTAGGGAGACAGGGTTAGCTAACTATGGCTACACCTTC. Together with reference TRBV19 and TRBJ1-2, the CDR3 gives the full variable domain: DGGITQSPKYLFRKEGQNVTLSCEQNLNHDAMYWYRQDPGQGLRLIYYSQIVNDFQKGDIAEGYSVSREKKESFPLTVTSAQKNPTAFYLCASRETGLANYGYTFGSGTRLTVV.

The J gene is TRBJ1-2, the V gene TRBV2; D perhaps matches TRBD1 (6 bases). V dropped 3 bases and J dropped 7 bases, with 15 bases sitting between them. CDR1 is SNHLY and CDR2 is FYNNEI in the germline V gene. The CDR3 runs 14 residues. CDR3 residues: CASSEEGGFGGYTF. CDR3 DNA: TGTGCCAGCAGTGAGGAGGGGGGGTTTGGTGGCTACACCTTC.

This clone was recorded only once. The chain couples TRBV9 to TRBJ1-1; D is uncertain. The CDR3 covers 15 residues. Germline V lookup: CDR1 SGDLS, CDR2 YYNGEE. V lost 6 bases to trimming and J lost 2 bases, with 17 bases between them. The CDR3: CASTPHAYDNTEAFF. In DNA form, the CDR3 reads TGTGCCAGCACCCCGCACGCCTATGATAACACTGAAGCTTTCTTT.

As DNA, the CDR3 is TGTGCCAGCAGCTTGGGAGGACCCCATCAGCCCCAGCATTTT. As protein: CASSLGGPHQPQHF. The V gene is TRBV7-9, the J gene TRBJ1-5; D is unclear. This CDR3 has 14 amino acids. Per the germline V gene, CDR1 is SEHNR and CDR2 is FQNEAQ (reference sequence). The V end lost 3 bases, the J end lost 5 bases, and 11 bases lay between the germline ends.

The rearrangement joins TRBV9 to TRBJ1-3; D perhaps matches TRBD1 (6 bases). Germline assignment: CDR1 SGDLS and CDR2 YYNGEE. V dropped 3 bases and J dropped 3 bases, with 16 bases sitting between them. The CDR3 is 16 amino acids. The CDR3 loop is CASSDRGGAVGNTIYF. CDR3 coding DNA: TGTGCCAGCAGCGACCGCGGGGGCGCGGTTGGAAACACCATATATTTT.

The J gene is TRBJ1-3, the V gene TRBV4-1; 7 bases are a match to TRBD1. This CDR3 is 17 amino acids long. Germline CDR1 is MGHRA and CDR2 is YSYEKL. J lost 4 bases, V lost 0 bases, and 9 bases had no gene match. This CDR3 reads CASSQEGRGRAGNTIYF. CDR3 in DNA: TGCGCCAGCAGCCAAGAAGGAAGGGGGCGCGCCGGAAACACCATATATTTT.

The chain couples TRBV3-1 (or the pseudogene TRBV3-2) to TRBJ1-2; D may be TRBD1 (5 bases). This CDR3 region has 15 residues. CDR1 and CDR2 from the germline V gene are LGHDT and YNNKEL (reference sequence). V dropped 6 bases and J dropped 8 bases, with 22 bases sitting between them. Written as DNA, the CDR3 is TGTGCCAGCAGTCCCTACCTTATCGGGGGAGGGGGCTACACCTTC. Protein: CASSPYLIGGGGYTF.

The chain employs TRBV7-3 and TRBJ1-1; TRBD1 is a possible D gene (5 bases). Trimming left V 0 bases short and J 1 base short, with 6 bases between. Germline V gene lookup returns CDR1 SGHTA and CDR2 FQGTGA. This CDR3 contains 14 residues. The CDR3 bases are TGTGCCAGCAGCTTAACTGGGGCGAACACTGAAGCTTTCTTT. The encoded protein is CASSLTGANTEAFF.

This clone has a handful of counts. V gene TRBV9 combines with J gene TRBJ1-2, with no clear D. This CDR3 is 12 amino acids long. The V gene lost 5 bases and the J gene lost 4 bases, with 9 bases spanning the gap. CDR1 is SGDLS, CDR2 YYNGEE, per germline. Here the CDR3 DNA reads TGTGCCAGCAGTCCTTCCGGCTATGGCTACACCTTC. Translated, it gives CASSPSGYGYTF. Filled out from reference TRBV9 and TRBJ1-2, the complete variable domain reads DSGVTQTPKHLITATGQRVTLRCSPRSGDLSVYWYQQSLDQGLQFLIQYYNGEERAKGNILERFSAQQFPDLHSELNLSSLELGDSALYFCASSPSGYGYTFGSGTRLTVV.

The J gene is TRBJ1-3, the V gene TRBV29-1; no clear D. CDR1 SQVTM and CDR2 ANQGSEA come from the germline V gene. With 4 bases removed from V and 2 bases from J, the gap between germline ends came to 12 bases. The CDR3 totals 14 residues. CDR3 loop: CSVVPGLAGNTIYF. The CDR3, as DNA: TGCAGCGTTGTACCGGGGTTGGCTGGAAACACCATATATTTT.

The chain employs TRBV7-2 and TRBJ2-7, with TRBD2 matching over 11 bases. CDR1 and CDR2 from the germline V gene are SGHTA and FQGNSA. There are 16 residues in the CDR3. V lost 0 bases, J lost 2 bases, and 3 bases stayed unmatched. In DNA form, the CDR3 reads TGTGCCAGCAGCTTAGCCTCTAGCGGGGGGACCTACGAGCAGTACTTC. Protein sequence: CASSLASSGGTYEQYF.

CDR3 residues: CASRLAGRGSRGYTF. In DNA form, the CDR3 reads TGTGCAAGTCGCTTAGCGGGTCGGGGATCTCGGGGCTACACCTTC. This chain uses TRBV12-2 with TRBJ1-2. TRBV12-2 is a known pseudogene. The CDR3 runs 15 residues.